This T cell receptor beta chain was found in a study of cytomegalovirus exposure and HLA in healthy donors. J was trimmed by 4 bases and V by 3 bases; bases with no gene match: 3. The germline V gene encodes CDR1 GTSNPN and CDR2 SVGIG (reference sequence). The CDR3 extends over 13 amino acids. Findings and caveats of the study: By a later analysis, the bulk of CMV-associated TCR beta chains appeared HLA-restricted. Later analysis found that TCR beta chains associated with HLA were more clonally expanded than other, equally common chains. The authors later linked a missense DCLRE1C variant to TCR beta V- and J-gene trimming.

As for this clone: The antigen is unknown.

PCR amplification relied on 60 Vbeta primers (plus 13 Jbeta primers). Libraries were prepared by immunoSEQ multiplex PCR; TCRdb keeps only in-frame clonotypes and omits some of them. The sample holds roughly 140,000 clones, 75% to 85% seen once. The specimen sequenced was PBMCs. This receptor was obtained from a human donor in good health. V usage is TRBV30 and J usage is TRBJ1-1; 9 positions agree with TRBD1. This CDR3 reads CAWRKDRGTEAFF. CDR3 DNA sequence: TGTGCCTGGAGGAAGGACAGGGGCACTGAAGCTTTCTTT.